The TCR beta chain under discussion was sequenced for a study of T cell responses to AZD1222 COVID-19 vaccine. Germline-derived CDR1 and CDR2 are ENHRY and SYGVKD. Germline trimming cut 4 bases from V and 5 bases from J; bases unmatched to any gene: 5. The CDR3 length is 14 residues. Of note for this clone: Its antigen is unidentified.

Study observations and caveats: Nearly half of spike-specific TCRs reportedly go after variant regions that carry no mutations. The donor cohort was predominantly white British with a female majority, and clonal diversity may have been underestimated.

TCRdb's copy holds only in-frame clones and misses some; the assay was immunoSEQ multiplex PCR. The sample includes tens of thousands of clones, less than 90% of them seen just once. The receptor comes from an adult in good health. The chain recombines TRBV10-3 with TRBJ2-7; 10 bases agree with TRBD1. The sequences come from peripheral blood, collected on day 0 of AZD1222 vaccination. Here the CDR3 reads CAISGGQGMDEQYF. CDR3 DNA: TGTGCCATCAGTGGGGGACAGGGGATGGACGAGCAGTACTTC.